Listed here are 21 T cell receptor beta chains from one sample, sequenced in a study of blood T cells in healthy people across ages. For the second PCR, which ran for about 7 to 11 cycles, a sample-barcoded 5' primer and a J-beta primer mix were used. Each CDR3 protein is one row after TCRdb ran MiXCR on the 5' RACE reads. The top ten clones hold 7% to 9% of a sample with around 1,700,000 distinct CDR3 sequences, roughly 27% of them seen once. The specimen was blood. Receptors originate from a woman in her 30s in good health.

This sequence joins TRBV20-1 and TRBJ1-1; no reliable D call. Trimming cost V 6 bases and J 4 bases, with 21 bases left between them. This CDR3 is built from 15 residues. Germline-derived CDR1 and CDR2 are DFQATT and SNEGSKA (reference sequence). The CDR3 DNA reads TGCAGTGCGAATCGACCCCGATCGGGGTCCACTGAAGCTTTCTTT. Encoded protein: CSANRPRSGSTEAFF.

Worth noting for this clonotype: Possible read error: a much larger clone is one base away. The chain recombines TRBV25-1 with TRBJ1-4, with 11 bases lining up with TRBD1. Germline V gene lookup returns CDR1 MGHDK and CDR2 SYGVNS. CDR3 length: 18 residues. Here the CDR3 reads CASSATTGQGAQSEKRFF. The DNA of the CDR3 is TGTGCCAGCAGTGCTACTACCGGACAGGGGGCTCAGAGTGAAAAACGGTTTTTT.

A single count supports this clonotype. V usage is TRBV20-1 and J usage is TRBJ2-1, with 7 bases lining up with TRBD2. V was pared by 7 bases and J by 3 bases, with 9 bases of the junction left unmatched. The CDR3 covers 14 residues. CDR1 is DFQATT and CDR2 is SNEGSKA in the germline V gene (reference sequence). CDR3 amino acids: CSVRTSGDYNEQFF. Here the CDR3 DNA reads TGCAGTGTTAGGACTAGTGGAGACTACAATGAGCAGTTCTTC.

Note on this clonotype: Since a much larger clone is just one base distant, this may be a read error. The V gene is TRBV5-5, the J gene TRBJ2-4, with a tentative D call TRBD2 (6 bases). Looked up from germline, CDR1 is SGHKS and CDR2 is YYEKEE (reference sequence). This CDR3 contains 17 residues. The CDR3 coding sequence is TGTGCCAGCAGCCATACGGGAGCTGGGGGAGCCAAAAGCATTCAGTACTTC. This translates into CASSHTGAGGAKSIQYF.

This clonotype was observed at least ten times. The chain uses TRBV27 and TRBJ2-7; perhaps TRBD1 as D (6 bases). The CDR3 has 13 residues. CDR1 and CDR2 from the germline V gene are MNHEY and SMNVEV (reference sequence). V lost 2 bases and J lost 7, with 12 bases in between. The CDR3 DNA is TGTGCCAGCAGTTTACGCCCAGGGGAAGAGCAGTACTTC. It yields the protein CASSLRPGEEQYF.

This clonotype occurred a few times. The chain combines TRBV12-3 or TRBV12-4 with TRBJ2-6, with D hard to call. The CDR3 totals 15 residues. With 6 bases removed from V and 0 bases from J, the gap between germline ends came to 9 bases. CDR3 coding DNA: TGTGCCAGCAGCTCACCATCCTCTGGGGCCAACGTCCTGACTTTC. Residues: CASSSPSSGANVLTF.

The chain carries TRBV20-1 and TRBJ1-1; D possibly corresponds to TRBD1 (5 bases). Looked up from germline, CDR1 is DFQATT and CDR2 is SNEGSKA (reference sequence). The CDR3 runs 14 residues. V lost 0 bases, J lost 1 base, and 9 bases lay in between. The CDR3 nucleotides are TGCAGTGCTAGAGATGTTAGGGGGAACACTGAAGCTTTCTTT. This gives the protein CSARDVRGNTEAFF.

With regard to this clonotype: A read error may explain this, as a much larger clone is one base away. This chain joins TRBV29-1 and TRBJ2-1; 7 bases fit TRBD2. J lost 9 bases, V lost 8 bases, and 7 bases had no gene match. CDR1 and CDR2 (germline): SQVTM, ANQGSEA. CDR3 size: 11 residues. CDR3 in amino acids: CSIGLAVEQFF. The CDR3 DNA reads as TGCAGCATTGGGCTAGCGGTTGAGCAGTTCTTC.

This clonotype has ten or more counts. The chain employs TRBV18 and TRBJ2-5; no reliable D call. Germline V gene data show CDR1 as KGHSH and CDR2 as LQKENI. V was shortened by 2 bases and J by 0 bases, with 1 base between the two germline ends. The CDR3 has 12 residues. The CDR3 DNA reads as TGTGCCAGCTCACCAGACCAAGAGACCCAGTACTTC. This sequence encodes CASSPDQETQYF.

The chain has TRBV20-1 and TRBJ2-3; D is perhaps TRBD1 or TRBD2 (6 bases each). CDR3 length: 15 residues. The germline V and J ends were trimmed by 3 bases and 3 bases, with 16 bases remaining between them. Germline V gene lookup returns CDR1 DFQATT and CDR2 SNEGSKA (reference sequence). The CDR3 coding sequence is TGCAGTGCTAGTAGGGGGGTGGGTTTAACAGATACGCAGTATTTT. Protein sequence: CSASRGVGLTDTQYF.

V is TRBV3-1 and J is TRBJ2-1; TRBD1 aligns across 9 bases. The CDR3 consists of 16 residues. Per the germline V gene, CDR1 is LGHDT and CDR2 is YNNKEL (reference sequence). J was trimmed by 10 bases and V by 0 bases; bases with no gene match: 10. The CDR3 coding sequence is TGTGCCAGCAGCCAAGATGAAGGGACAGGGACAGACGAGCAGTTCTTC. This encodes CASSQDEGTGTDEQFF.

In this sample, this clonotype turned up a few times. The chain is built from TRBV7-2 and TRBJ1-2; D may be TRBD1 (6 bases). The CDR3 is 14 amino acids. Germline values: CDR1 SGHTA, CDR2 FQGNSA. Between the trimmed V and J ends, which lost 5 bases and 7 bases, there was a span of 17 bases. This chain's CDR3 is CASSLTTGPLGYTF. CDR3 sequence (DNA): TGTGCCAGCAGCCTGACGACAGGCCCCCTTGGCTACACCTTC. The full variable domain, completed using reference TRBV7-2 and TRBJ1-2, is GAGVSQSPSNKVTEKGKDVELRCDPISGHTALYWYRQSLGQGLEFLIYFQGNSAPDKSGLPSDRFSAERTGGSVSTLTIQRTQQEDSAVYLCASSLTTGPLGYTFGSGTRLTVV.

This clonotype was recorded a few times. The rearrangement uses TRBV19 and TRBJ2-4; D not certain. V lost 7 bases and J lost 0, with 7 bases in between. CDR3 size: 13 residues. CDR1 and CDR2 from the germline V gene are LNHDA and SQIVND (reference sequence). For the CDR3, the DNA is TGTGCCAGTACGTTGTCAGCCAAAAACATTCAGTACTTC. Translated, it gives CASTLSAKNIQYF.

Comments on this clonotype: A much more abundant neighbour one base away suggests this may be a read error. In DNA form, the CDR3 reads TGTGCCGGCACCCGAGGACAGGGGGGCGAGCAGTACTTC. Protein sequence: CAGTRGQGGEQYF. The rearrangement links TRBV6-5 to TRBJ2-5; 10 bases fit TRBD1. The DNA end favors TRBJ2-7, so the J call may be wrong. Germline values: CDR1 MNHEY, CDR2 SVGAGI. The CDR3 contains 13 residues.

The J gene is TRBJ2-7, the V gene TRBV29-1; a weak D match, TRBD2 (6 bases). Germline V gene data show CDR1 as SQVTM and CDR2 as ANQGSEA. The CDR3 is 12 residues long. Trimming pared 3 bases from V and 3 bases from J, leaving 9 bases between. The CDR3 DNA reads as TGCAGCGTTGAGGACTATTACTACGAGCAGTACTTC. Translating gives CSVEDYYYEQYF.

As regards this clonotype: A read error may produce the germline difference seen at one junction end. The chain combines TRBV6-5 with TRBJ2-7; 8 nucleotides line up with TRBD2. The CDR3 covers 16 residues. Germline CDR1 is MNHEY and CDR2 is SVGAGI. CDR3 sequence (DNA): TGTGCCCGCAGTCGGACTTGGACGGGAGGGTCCTACGAGCAGTACTTC. It yields the protein CARSRTWTGGSYEQYF.

This chain uses TRBV7-2 with TRBJ2-7; 13 bases fit TRBD2. The CDR3 has 18 amino acids. The trim removed 4 bases at V and 0 bases at J, leaving 9 bases unmatched. Germline assignment: CDR1 SGHTA and CDR2 FQGNSA. CDR3 in amino acids: CASSSPTSGGQISYEQYF. Written as DNA, the CDR3 is TGTGCCAGCAGCTCCCCGACTAGCGGGGGGCAGATCTCCTACGAGCAGTACTTC.

The chain uses TRBV2 and TRBJ2-3; D possibly uses TRBD1 or TRBD2 (5 bases each). V lost 6 bases to trimming and J lost 6 bases, with 16 bases between them. The CDR3 extends over 14 amino acids. The germline CDR1 and CDR2 sequences are SNHLY and FYNNEI. In DNA form, the CDR3 reads TGTGCCAGCAGCCCGGGGACGGATGCCGATACGCAGTATTTT. Translated: CASSPGTDADTQYF.

CDR3 DNA: TGTGCCTGGAGTGTTCAGGGGCTAGGCAATGAGCAGTTCTTC. It codes for CAWSVQGLGNEQFF. The J gene is TRBJ2-1, the V gene TRBV30; possibly TRBD1 for D (6 bases). Trimming stripped 0 bases from V and 6 bases from J, with 12 bases between. Germline V gives CDR1 GTSNPN, CDR2 SVGIG (reference sequence). The CDR3 consists of 14 residues.

This clonotype has at least ten counts. CDR3 coding DNA: TGTGCCAGCAGTTACACAGACAGGGCCAACGTCCTGACTTTC. Protein: CASSYTDRANVLTF. The chain employs TRBV12-3 or TRBV12-4 and TRBJ2-6; no clear D. Deletions cut 4 bases from V and 5 bases from J, with 9 bases between. The CDR3 has 14 amino acids.

In regard to this clonotype: This CDR3 fails to terminate in the conserved phenylalanine or tryptophan, so it likely reflects a read error. The J gene is TRBJ2-3, the V gene TRBV29-1, with TRBD2 matching over 7 bases. Germline-derived CDR1 and CDR2 are SQVTM and ANQGSEA. The CDR3 is 17 amino acids. The junction had 12 bases not matched to a gene; V was cut back by 1 base and J by 2 bases. The CDR3 protein is CSVEVFGSSGYTDTQYC. The DNA for the CDR3 is TGCAGCGTTGAAGTTTTCGGTAGTAGCGGGTACACAGATACGCAGTATTGT.